A single sample gave rise to the 8 T cell receptor beta chains below, sequenced in a study of patients and donors after allogeneic stem cell transplantation. TCRdb passed the RT-PCR reads through MiXCR, listing each CDR3 protein once. The table lists hundreds of thousands of distinct CDR3 sequences, around 16% of them singletons, with less than 9.5% in the top ten. Material: blood, either unsorted or a sorted T cell fraction (not recorded which). The receptor set was obtained from a human donor who was either an allogeneic HSCT recipient or a stem cell or donor lymphocyte infusion donor (not recorded which). It is not recorded whose cells these are; they may come from a transplant donor.

This clonotype showed up many times. The chain uses TRBV12-3 or TRBV12-4 and TRBJ2-7; 10 bases are shared with TRBD1. The CDR3 is made up of 14 amino acids. Trimming cost V 6 bases and J 1 base; bases outside gene matches: 3. CDR3 in amino acids: CASRLGQGSYEQYF. DNA for the CDR3: TGTGCCAGCAGACTGGGACAGGGGTCCTACGAGCAGTACTTC.

This clonotype occurred many times. The chain links TRBV4-3 to TRBJ1-2; TRBD1 agrees at 8 bases. The germline CDR1 and CDR2 sequences are LGHNA and YSLEER. The CDR3 covers 15 residues. The V gene end was trimmed by 3 bases and the J gene end by 7 bases; junction bases not matched to a gene: 10. CDR3 amino acids: CASSQSPGQVAGYTF. Written as DNA, the CDR3 is TGCGCCAGCAGCCAGAGTCCGGGACAGGTGGCTGGCTACACCTTC.

This clonotype was detected a few times. The V call is TRBV12-3 or TRBV12-4, the J call TRBJ1-3; D ambiguous. The CDR3 loop spans 15 amino acids. The ends were cut back, 5 bases at V and 0 bases at J, with 11 bases in the middle. CDR3 sequence: CASSRTGSSGNTIYF. CDR3 nucleotides: TGTGCCAGCAGTCGTACTGGGAGCTCTGGAAACACCATATATTTT.

This clonotype was counted at least ten times. V and J are TRBV19 and TRBJ1-1; D call uncertain. The CDR3 contains 13 residues. V lost 6 bases and J lost 0, with 8 bases in between. Germline V lookup: CDR1 LNHDA, CDR2 SQIVND (reference sequence). The DNA for the CDR3 is TGTGCCAGTAGCCCAGTAATGAACACTGAAGCTTTCTTT. Protein: CASSPVMNTEAFF.

This clonotype was detected a few times. Germline is not matched at one junction end, which may reflect a read error. The chain uses TRBV10-3 and TRBJ2-1; D is unclear. From germline, CDR1 is ENHRY and CDR2 SYGVKD. This CDR3 has 12 amino acids. CDR3 region: CAIRESYNEQFF. In DNA, the CDR3 is TGTGCCATCAGGGAGTCCTACAATGAGCAGTTCTTC.

The V call is TRBV7-9, the J call TRBJ2-3; D may be TRBD1 or TRBD2 (5 bases each). The CDR3 has 14 amino acids. The V end was cut by 5 bases, the J end by 4 bases, with 13 bases between. Germline CDR1 is SEHNR and CDR2 is FQNEAQ (reference sequence). The CDR3 DNA follows: TGTGCCAGCAGCCTACGAAGGGACGCAGATACGCAGTATTTT. Translating it yields CASSLRRDADTQYF. Supplemented by reference TRBV7-9 and TRBJ2-3, the full variable domain reads DTGVSQNPRHKITKRGQNVTFRCDPISEHNRLYWYRQTLGQGPEFLTYFQNEAQLEKSRLLSDRFSAERPKGSFSTLEIQRTEQGDSAMYLCASSLRRDADTQYFGPGTRLTVL.

This clonotype was recorded a few times. The rearrangement uses TRBV20-1 and TRBJ1-1; D is perhaps TRBD1 (6 bases). The V end lost 1 base, the J end lost 7 bases, and 16 bases lay between the germline ends. The CDR3 runs 14 residues. From germline, CDR1 is DFQATT and CDR2 SNEGSKA (reference sequence). The CDR3 DNA reads as TGCAGTGCTAGAGTTACAGGGCGGAAAATTGAAGCTTTCTTT. Amino acid sequence: CSARVTGRKIEAFF.

V gene TRBV5-1 combines with J gene TRBJ2-2, with D perhaps matching TRBD1 (5 bases). Germline V lookup: CDR1 SGHRS, CDR2 YFSETQ. Trimming took off 0 bases at V and 5 bases at J, with 14 bases between the two ends. The CDR3 consists of 16 residues. The CDR3 here is CASSLVGQGKTGELFF. The CDR3 DNA reads TGCGCCAGCAGCTTGGTTGGGCAGGGAAAGACCGGGGAGCTGTTTTTT.